These 5 T cell receptor beta chains originate from one sample sequenced in a study of cytomegalovirus exposure and HLA in healthy donors. Generated by immunoSEQ multiplex PCR, the TCRdb table keeps only in-frame clones and is missing some. The table includes about 280,000 clones, more than 75% detected once. The source material was PBMCs. The receptors here all came from a woman in her late teens or twenties in good health and CMV-seronegative.

The chain recombines TRBV28 with TRBJ1-1; D ambiguous. Germline CDR1 reads MDHEN; CDR2 reads SYDVKM. V gave up 1 base and J gave up 4 bases, with 19 bases separating them. This CDR3 has 17 residues. The CDR3 DNA is TGTGCCAGCAGTTTATTCATAGTTGGAGGGATGAGCACTGAAGCTTTCTTT. Its translation is CASSLFIVGGMSTEAFF.

The V gene is TRBV6-1, the J gene TRBJ2-3; D is possibly TRBD2 (5 bases). Trimming shortened V by 6 bases and J by 2 bases, and 12 bases separated the two germline ends. CDR1 is MNHNS, CDR2 SASEGT, per germline. The CDR3 has 14 residues. CDR3 nucleotide sequence: TGTGCCAGCAGCGGGATCGTCCCCACAGATACGCAGTATTTT. This translates into CASSGIVPTDTQYF.

The V gene is TRBV5-1, the J gene TRBJ1-2; 10 nucleotides align to TRBD1. V was clipped by 0 bases and J by 3 bases; unmatched bases: 11. The CDR3 spans 18 residues. The germline CDR1 and CDR2 sequences are SGHRS and YFSETQ. The CDR3 loop reads CASSLVWDRGEGYYGYTF. In DNA, the CDR3 is TGCGCCAGCAGCTTGGTATGGGACAGGGGAGAGGGATACTATGGCTACACCTTC.

The CDR3 sequence: CAILDGYQETQYF. The DNA of the CDR3 is TGTGCCATCCTCGACGGGTACCAAGAGACCCAGTACTTC. This sequence joins TRBV30 and TRBJ2-5; no clear D. V shed 8 bases and J shed 0 bases, with 13 bases lying between them. In germline, CDR1 is GTSNPN, CDR2 SVGIG (reference sequence). This CDR3 comprises 13 residues.

The sample holds one count of this clone. The V call is TRBV27, the J call TRBJ2-1; D may be TRBD2 (6 bases). This CDR3 comprises 16 residues. CDR1 and CDR2 from the germline V gene are MNHEY and SMNVEV (reference sequence). Trimming cost V 2 bases and J 6 bases, with 17 bases left between them. The CDR3 coding sequence is TGTGCCAGCAGTTTAATTCCCGGGAGCCCCAGCAATGAGCAGTTCTTC. Amino acid sequence: CASSLIPGSPSNEQFF.